The 8 T cell receptor beta chains reported below all come from one sample, sequenced in a study of T-cell memory formation after mild COVID-19. TCRdb independently ran MiXCR on the 5' RACE reads; one entry per CDR3 protein. Of 450,000 or so distinct CDR3 sequences in the sample, 15% to 25% were seen once. Sequenced input: PBMCs or a T cell subset sorted from them (not recorded which). Receptor source: an adult woman who had mild COVID-19 (a few samples of this study predate the infection). Cell type and time point are not known.

This chain links TRBV5-1 with TRBJ2-1, with D perhaps TRBD2 (6 bases). The CDR3 loop spans 17 amino acids. V gave up 4 bases and J gave up 2 bases, with 19 bases separating them. From germline, CDR1 is SGHRS and CDR2 YFSETQ. For the CDR3, the DNA is TGCGCCAGCAGCCCTCGTGGAGGGCCGGGCACCTACAATGAGCAGTTCTTC. This codes for CASSPRGGPGTYNEQFF.

The chain combines TRBV18 with TRBJ2-7; D is uncertain. Trimming cost V 6 bases and J 0 bases, with 12 bases left between them. Germline values: CDR1 KGHSH, CDR2 LQKENI. This CDR3 is 14 amino acids long. CDR3 loop: CASSSVESSYEQYF. CDR3 bases: TGTGCCAGCTCGTCGGTAGAGAGCTCCTACGAGCAGTACTTC.

This clonotype was observed at least ten times. CDR3 residues: CASSPGPPAGAFF. The CDR3 nucleotides are TGTGCCAGCAGCCCGGGACCACCGGCTGGGGCTTTCTTT. This chain joins TRBV12-3 or TRBV12-4 and TRBJ1-1, with a tentative D call TRBD1 (5 bases). CDR3 length equals 13 residues. Trimming took 6 bases from V and 11 from J, leaving 19 bases between them.

The V call is TRBV11-3, the J call TRBJ2-1; 11 nucleotides align to TRBD2. The CDR3 covers 14 residues. Germline V gene sequence: CDR1 SGHNT, CDR2 YENEEA. The V segment lost 5 bases and the J segment 8 bases; nucleotides outside the gene matches: 5. For the CDR3, the DNA is TGTGCCAGCAGCGGTAGCGGGGGGGAAGATGAGCAGTTCTTC. Residues: CASSGSGGEDEQFF.

This clonotype was seen more than once but under ten times. In nucleotides, the CDR3 is TGCGCCAGCAGCCAAAACCTCCTCCAGGGAGACCAAGAGACCCAGTACTTC. Translated, it gives CASSQNLLQGDQETQYF. The chain links TRBV4-1 to TRBJ2-5; D is perhaps TRBD1 or TRBD2 (5 bases each). CDR1 is MGHRA and CDR2 is YSYEKL in the germline V gene. This CDR3 comprises 17 residues. V lost 2 bases and J 0 bases, leaving 16 bases between the germline ends.

This clonotype has a handful of counts. CDR3 region: CASSQDLSGSSYNEQFF. The DNA of the CDR3 is TGTGCCAGCAGCCAAGATCTGTCCGGGAGCTCCTACAATGAGCAGTTCTTC. The chain recombines TRBV4-2 with TRBJ2-1, with D possibly matching TRBD2 (6 bases). The CDR3 extends over 17 amino acids. The V end lost 0 bases, the J end lost 0 bases, and 12 bases lay between the germline ends. CDR1 and CDR2 from the germline V gene are LGHNA and YNFKEQ.

This clonotype was detected only a few times. The chain's CDR3 is CASSYSDRGPYEQYF. CDR3 sequence (DNA): TGTGCCAGCAGTTATTCAGACAGGGGCCCCTACGAGCAGTACTTC. This chain uses TRBV12-3 or TRBV12-4 with TRBJ2-7, with 8 bases lining up with TRBD1. The V and J ends lost 4 bases and 2 bases, in that order; junction bases with no gene match: 7. The CDR3 has 15 residues.

This clonotype was recorded at least ten times. The chain combines TRBV15 with TRBJ2-7, with D perhaps TRBD1 (5 bases). V lost 1 base and J lost 0, with 10 bases in between. The length of the CDR3 is 15 residues. Germline loops: CDR1 LNHNV, CDR2 YYDKDF (reference sequence). CDR3: CATSRVRRASYEQYF. In DNA form, the CDR3 reads TGTGCCACCAGCAGAGTTCGCAGGGCCTCCTACGAGCAGTACTTC.